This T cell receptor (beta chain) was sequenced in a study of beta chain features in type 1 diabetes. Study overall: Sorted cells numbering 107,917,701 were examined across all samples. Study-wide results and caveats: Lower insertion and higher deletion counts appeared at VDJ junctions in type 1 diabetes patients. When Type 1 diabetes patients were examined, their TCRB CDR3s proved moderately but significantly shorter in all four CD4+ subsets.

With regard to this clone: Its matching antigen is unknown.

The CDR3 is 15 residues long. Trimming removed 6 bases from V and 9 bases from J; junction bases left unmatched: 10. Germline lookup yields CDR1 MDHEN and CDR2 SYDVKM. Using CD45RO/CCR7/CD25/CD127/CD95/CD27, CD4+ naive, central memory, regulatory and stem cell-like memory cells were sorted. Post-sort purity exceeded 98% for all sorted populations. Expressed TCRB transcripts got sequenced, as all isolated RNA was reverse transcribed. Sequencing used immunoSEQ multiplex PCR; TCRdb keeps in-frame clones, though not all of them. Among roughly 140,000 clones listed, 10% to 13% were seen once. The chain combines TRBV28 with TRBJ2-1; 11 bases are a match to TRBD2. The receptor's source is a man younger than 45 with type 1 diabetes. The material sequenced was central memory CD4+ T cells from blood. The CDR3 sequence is CASSPGASGRTEQFF. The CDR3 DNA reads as TGTGCCAGCAGCCCCGGGGCTAGCGGGAGGACTGAGCAGTTCTTC.